This entry is about one TCR beta chain. The sample comes from a study of blood T cell repertoires in COVID-19. The wider study: Spain, Italy and the United States supplied samples that represented acute and convalescent COVID-19.

The length of the CDR3 is 15 residues. The germline CDR1 and CDR2 sequences are LGHDT and YNNKEL (reference sequence). V lost 4 bases, J lost 5 bases, and 5 bases stayed unmatched. Assay used: immunoSEQ multiplex PCR; TCRdb lists only in-frame clones, some missing. The data show 130,000 to 150,000 clones, over 75% seen once. This sequence originates from a man aged 18 to 30 with COVID-19, enrolled during active disease. Sequencing input: peripheral blood. The chain employs TRBV3-1 (or the pseudogene TRBV3-2) and TRBJ1-3, with 10 bases that match TRBD1. The CDR3 loop reads CASSRRDRGRNTIYF. DNA of the CDR3: TGTGCCAGCAGCCGACGGGACAGGGGAAGAAACACCATATATTTT.